Reported below is one T cell receptor (beta chain). Between the trimmed V and J ends, which lost 2 bases and 8 bases, there was a span of 15 bases. Germline V gene lookup returns CDR1 MNHNY and CDR2 SVGAGI (reference sequence). The CDR3 is 14 residues long. The data derive from a study of blood T cell repertoires in COVID-19. Study as a whole: Samples of COVID-19 (acute and convalescent) were obtained from the United States, Italy and Spain. T cells, B-cell-depleted T cells, or PBMCs supplied cDNA or gDNA.

In the original processing: Cell counts per sample came from amplifying reference gene primers. Generated by immunoSEQ multiplex PCR, the TCRdb table keeps only in-frame clones and is missing some. The V and J calls and clone size come from that table; D and trimming were worked out from the DNA. The sample includes roughly 140,000 clones, approximately 84% seen only once; the top ten take under 8.5%. Seattle patient enrollment occurred during active infection, with longitudinal follow-up thereafter. This clonotype was obtained from a woman in her sixties with COVID-19, enrolled during active disease. The rearrangement joins TRBV6-6 to TRBJ1-2; the D is unclear. The sequenced sample consisted of peripheral blood. The CDR3: CASSYRRVGDGYTF. The CDR3 DNA reads TGTGCCAGCAGTTACAGGAGGGTGGGAGACGGCTACACCTTC.